This T cell receptor beta chain is from a study of blood T cell repertoires in COVID-19. For the study at large: From the United States, Italy and Spain came samples of acute and convalescent COVID-19. Sample material is recorded as cDNA or gDNA derived from T cells, B-cell-depleted T cells, or PBMCs.

In the study's own analysis: Reference gene primer amplification in the assay estimated nucleated cell counts. Sequencing used immunoSEQ multiplex PCR; TCRdb keeps in-frame clones, though not all of them. The V and J calls and clone size come from that table; D and trimming were worked out from the DNA. The sample includes about 90,000 clones, roughly 89% of them seen just once. This CDR3 is built from 16 residues. Germline loops: CDR1 SNHLY, CDR2 FYNNEI. With V trimmed by 10 bases and J by 1 base, 11 bases remained unmatched. The sequencing sample was made of peripheral blood. V and J are TRBV2 and TRBJ2-2, with TRBD2 identical over 8 bases. The TCR originated in a woman in her seventies with acute or convalescent COVID-19. CDR3 loop: CATLPSSGLNTGELFF. The CDR3 DNA follows: TGTGCCACCCTCCCTTCTAGCGGGTTGAACACCGGGGAGCTGTTTTTT.